A selection of T cell receptor beta chains follows, all from one sample in a study of cytomegalovirus exposure and HLA in healthy donors. Assay: immunoSEQ multiplex PCR; the TCRdb copy retains only in-frame clones and omits some. The sample has 95,000 to 120,000 clones; under 97% are singletons. Material for sequencing was PBMCs. Receptor source: a woman aged 18-29 years in good health and CMV-seronegative. CDR3s include the opening cysteine and the closing phenylalanine or tryptophan. The order of the fields is D gene, V gene, CDR3 protein. The D gene is left open where the match is weak.

. | TRBV7-9 | CASSSLVNGELFF
TRBD1 | TRBV2 | CASSEVGGNEKLFF
. | TRBV4-1 | CASSQDQGGEIYNEQFF
. | TRBV4-2 | CASSQDPGSYEQYF
. | TRBV18 | CASSPLAQVAEQYF
TRBD2 | TRBV7-7 | CASSLGPRGGDNEQFF
. | TRBV27 | CASSPYRGTTIPYNEQFF
. | TRBV7-9 | CASSLVFGEGHNEQFF
TRBD1 | TRBV4-2 | CASSPAGTGDEQYF
. | TRBV4-2 | CASSQRGTGELFF
TRBD1 | TRBV5-6 | CASSTTGVGYTF
TRBD2 | TRBV28 | CASSLPPGGGEQYF
TRBD2 | TRBV5-6 | CASSPRTSGPQRFRNEQFF
TRBD1 | TRBV5-1 | CASRVTGDGYTF
TRBD1 | TRBV11-2 | CASSLTGAAGNTIYF
TRBD1 | TRBV10-3 | CAIGTGDYYEQYF
. | TRBV10-3 | CAISVDRTYEQYF
TRBD2 | TRBV10-3 | CAIKGTSGEDEQFF
. | TRBV7-9 | CASSLGSYGYTF
TRBD2 | TRBV4-1 | CASSPRATSGGAAKNIQYF
. | TRBV23-1 | CASSQSEGMTQYF
TRBD2 | TRBV4-2 | CASSPVPYGGESTDTQYF
. | TRBV6-5 | CASSYSLGDTGELFF
. | TRBV19 | CASSNLRAYEQYF
. | TRBV20-1 | CSAGDTPAQYF
TRBD2 | TRBV4-2 | CASMDGGAGDTQYF
. | TRBV30 | CARPGRDSNQPQHF
. | TRBV4-1 | CASSLQGTRSPLHF
. | TRBV11-2 | CASSLEGRGNQPQHF
. | TRBV28 | CASSLTQGSYEQYF
TRBD2 | TRBV7-9 | CASSSTGGDTDTQYF